The 20 T cell receptor beta chains reported below all come from one sample, sequenced in a study of CD4 and CD8 cells across lung adenocarcinoma regions. Each CDR3 protein is one row after TCRdb ran MiXCR on the PCR reads. This table holds 20,000 or so distinct CDR3 sequences, 50% found once. Source material: CD8+ T cells from the margin of a lung tumor. The receptors originated from a male donor with lung adenocarcinoma. The CD4 and CD8 labels of this study may be unreliable.

The table lists this clonotype with a count of one. At one end, the junction sequence differs from germline, possibly due to a read error. The rearrangement joins TRBV11-2 to TRBJ2-1; 7 bases match TRBD1. Germline V gene lookup returns CDR1 SGHAT and CDR2 FQNNGV. This CDR3 region has 15 residues. CDR3 sequence: CASSIDRAYYNEQFF. The CDR3 DNA sequence: TGTGCCAGCAGCATAGACAGGGCTTACTACAATGAGCAGTTCTTC.

Remarks on this clonotype: No conserved phenylalanine or tryptophan is present at the end of the CDR3, so a read error is the likely explanation. The limits of the CDR3 on the DNA are not certain, so only TCRdb's listed CDR3 is given. The chain employs TRBV4-1 and TRBJ2-1; the table's TRBD1 call for D was not verified on the DNA. Counting both end residues, the CDR3 totals 20 amino acids. Germline lookup yields CDR1 MGHRA and CDR2 YSYEKL. The CDR3 is CASSQDTALQSHRFPVQKPS.

This clonotype was seen a handful of times. The chain has TRBV6-5 and TRBJ2-1; possibly TRBD1 for D (7 bases). CDR3 length: 14 amino acids. V gave up 0 bases and J gave up 10 bases, with 13 bases separating them. Germline loops: CDR1 MNHEY, CDR2 SVGAGI. CDR3 in DNA: TGTGCCAGCAGTTACTCGGAGGGGGCTGGGGAGCAGTTCTTC. Its protein is CASSYSEGAGEQFF.

Worth noting for this clonotype: An end of the junction does not agree with germline; a read error may underlie this. The chain has TRBV6-1 and TRBJ2-3; D might be TRBD2 (5 bases). The CDR3 loop spans 11 amino acids. CDR1 and CDR2 from the germline V gene are MNHNS and SASEGT. CDR3 DNA: TGTGCCAGCGGAGGCACAGAGACGCAGTATTTT. Protein sequence: CASGGTETQYF.

This clonotype has just a few counts. This chain connects TRBV11-2 to TRBJ2-1; 8 bases fit TRBD2. The closer fit of TRBJ2-5 to the DNA end suggests the J call may be wrong. Germline V lookup: CDR1 SGHAT, CDR2 FQNNGV. The CDR3 is 15 amino acids. CDR3 amino acids: CASSPLAGGGQTQYF. The CDR3 region has the DNA TGTGCCAGCAGCCCCCTGGCGGGGGGCGGGCAGACCCAGTACTTC.

The genes are TRBV6-1 and TRBJ2-2; D remains ambiguous. The CDR3 runs to 14 residues. Trimming stripped 2 bases from V and 2 bases from J, with 6 bases between. Germline CDR1 and CDR2: MNHNS and SASEGT. CDR3 sequence: CASSETANTGELFF. The CDR3 region has the DNA TGTGCCAGCAGTGAAACTGCTAACACCGGGGAGCTGTTTTTT.

This clonotype was picked up many times. The V gene is TRBV5-1, the J gene TRBJ2-1; the D gene could be TRBD1 or TRBD2 (5 bases each). The DNA end is more similar to TRBJ2-7, so the J call may be wrong. The germline CDR1 and CDR2 sequences are SGHRS and YFSETQ. This CDR3 is 15 amino acids long. CDR3 in amino acids: CASSLLGVNPYEQYF. DNA of the CDR3: TGCGCCAGCAGCTTGTTGGGGGTGAATCCCTACGAGCAGTACTTC.

Within the sample, this clonotype is medium-sized. V and J are TRBV6-5 and TRBJ2-2, with 7 nucleotides matching TRBD2. Trimming removed 4 bases from V and 6 bases from J; junction bases left unmatched: 8. Germline V gene lookup returns CDR1 MNHEY and CDR2 SVGAGI. CDR3 length: 15 amino acids. In DNA form, the CDR3 reads TGTGCCAGCAGTTTCGGACTAGAGGTTTCCGGGGAGCTGTTTTTT. Amino acids: CASSFGLEVSGELFF.

The chain employs TRBV6-2 or TRBV6-3 and TRBJ2-5; 7 bases match TRBD1. The DNA end lines up better with TRBJ2-7; the J call may be wrong. The CDR3 consists of 17 residues. Germline V gene sequence: CDR1 MNHEY, CDR2 SVGEGT. This chain's CDR3 is CASSYSRTGLNSYEQYF. DNA of the CDR3: TGTGCCAGCAGTTACTCGCGGACAGGCCTTAACTCCTACGAGCAGTACTTC.

V is TRBV5-1 and J is TRBJ2-5, with 10 bases fitting TRBD1. The J call may be incorrect, as the DNA end agrees better with TRBJ2-7. Per germline, CDR1 SGHRS and CDR2 YFSETQ. The CDR3 loop spans 15 amino acids. CDR3: CASSFDRGRAYEQYF. CDR3 bases: TGCGCCAGCAGCTTTGACAGGGGGCGAGCCTACGAGCAGTACTTC.

This clonotype was detected only a few times. The chain combines TRBV30 with TRBJ2-5, with 8 bases identical to TRBD2. V dropped 3 bases and J dropped 1; count of bases not matched to a gene: 7. The CDR3 consists of 15 residues. Germline CDR1 reads GTSNPN; CDR2 reads SVGIG (reference sequence). This CDR3 is CAWRHGAGGQETQYF. In DNA form, the CDR3 reads TGTGCCTGGAGGCACGGTGCGGGAGGCCAAGAGACCCAGTACTTC.

This clonotype was picked up a small number of times. At one end, the junction sequence differs from germline, possibly due to a read error. The CDR3 DNA reads TGTGCCATCAGTGAAGCAGGAGCGCCGGATACGCAGTATTTT. Encoded protein: CAISEAGAPDTQYF. The rearrangement joins TRBV6-1 to TRBJ2-3; D gene ambiguous. CDR3 length equals 14 residues. The germline gives CDR1 MNHNS, CDR2 SASEGT.

The V and J genes are TRBV10-1 and TRBJ2-2; TRBD2 might be the D (6 bases). Germline CDR1 is WNHNN and CDR2 is SYGVQD (reference sequence). The CDR3 spans 14 residues. Trimming removed 6 bases at V and 4 bases at J, with 12 bases between. This CDR3 reads CASSQQEGTGELFF. The CDR3 DNA sequence: TGCGCCAGCAGCCAACAGGAGGGCACCGGGGAGCTGTTTTTT.

The chain carries TRBV6-1 and TRBJ1-2; D is uncertain. The V and J ends lost 0 bases and 0 bases respectively, with 17 bases between them. CDR1 is MNHNS and CDR2 is SASEGT in the germline V gene. The CDR3 length is 18 residues. CDR3 region: CASSEARQRIKANYGYTF. The CDR3 DNA follows: TGTGCCAGCAGTGAAGCGCGGCAGAGAATAAAGGCTAACTATGGCTACACCTTC.

This clonotype was seen a handful of times. One junction end disagrees with the germline gene, perhaps due to a read error. The chain employs TRBV27 and TRBJ2-1; TRBD2 matches at 12 bases. The CDR3 spans 14 residues. Per the germline V gene, CDR1 is MNHEY and CDR2 is SMNVEV (reference sequence). The CDR3 reads CASSPARTSGTLLF. CDR3 nucleotide sequence: TGTGCCAGCAGTCCCGCTCGGACTAGCGGGACTCTGCTCTTC.

The sample holds a few counts of this clonotype. The chain has TRBV5-1 and TRBJ2-3; TRBD2 is a possible D gene (5 bases). The DNA matches TRBJ2-1 better at its end, which makes the J call doubtful. Germline CDR1 SGHRS, CDR2 YFSETQ. The CDR3 runs 14 residues. The CDR3 loop reads CASSLVAGGGEQFF. DNA of the CDR3: TGCGCCAGCAGCTTGGTGGCTGGTGGAGGTGAGCAGTTCTTC.

There are many counts of this clonotype. The chain combines TRBV6-1 with TRBJ2-3; TRBD2 matches at 7 bases. Unmatched junction bases numbered 0, after V lost 0 bases and J lost 3 bases. The CDR3 runs 14 residues. Germline-derived CDR1 and CDR2 are MNHNS and SASEGT. Here the CDR3 reads CASSEAGGTDTQYF. CDR3 coding DNA: TGTGCCAGCAGTGAAGCCGGGGGGACAGATACGCAGTATTTT.

The chain combines TRBV6-2 or TRBV6-3 with TRBJ1-5; 7 bases match TRBD1. V lost 7 bases to trimming and J lost 6 bases; unmatched junction nucleotides: 9. The CDR3 has 14 residues. Germline V gene data show CDR1 as MNHEY and CDR2 as SVGEGT. This CDR3 reads CASTDGTAFQPQHF. The CDR3, as DNA: TGTGCCAGCACGGATGGGACAGCATTTCAGCCCCAGCATTTT.

CDR3 amino acids: CASRRASGQGTGGYTF. In nucleotides, the CDR3 is TGTGCCAGCAGGCGCGCCTCGGGACAGGGAACCGGTGGCTACACCTTC. The chain has TRBV6-1 and TRBJ1-2, with 9 bases aligning to TRBD1. The V segment lost 6 bases and the J segment 7 bases; nucleotides outside the gene matches: 15. From germline, CDR1 is MNHNS and CDR2 SASEGT. This CDR3 is built from 16 residues.

This clonotype was detected a few times. J is TRBJ1-4 and V is TRBV20-1; no firm D call. The CDR3 runs to 15 residues. Trimming pared 0 bases from V and 3 bases from J, leaving 11 bases between. Germline V gene data show CDR1 as DFQATT and CDR2 as SNEGSKA (reference sequence). The CDR3 is CSARDRARANEKLFF. The CDR3 nucleotides read TGCAGTGCTAGAGATCGGGCTCGGGCTAATGAAAAACTGTTTTTT.